Detailed here is one TCR beta chain. What it binds is unknown. This specimen comes from a study of CD8 T cells in ankylosing spondylitis. Overall study results and limits: What appeared characteristic of ankylosing spondylitis blood was a TCR beta motif of 7 or 8 highly homologous variants. Matched synovial fluid from ankylosing spondylitis patients was reported to be enriched for disease-linked clones. Prior literature has documented some motif variants in synovial fluid and blood from reactive arthritis. Disease-associated clones were CD8+ and fairly uncommon in peripheral blood.

Molecular-barcoded quantitative 5'-RACE produced these TCR beta libraries. Using its own MiXCR run on the 5' RACE reads, TCRdb lists one record per CDR3 protein. Of approximately 400,000 distinct CDR3 sequences detected, roughly 25% appear once; the ten largest clones hold 0.85% to 1%. Trimming at V came to 2 bases and at J to 7 bases, leaving 10 bases not matched to a gene. The CDR3 length is 15 residues. The chain recombines TRBV12-3 or TRBV12-4 with TRBJ2-5, with 7 bases identical to TRBD2. The receptor was derived from a male donor with ankylosing spondylitis. Sequenced input: blood, either unsorted or a sorted T cell fraction (not recorded which). The CDR3 DNA sequence: TGTGCCAGCAGTTTAAAGGGGAGGGTACTGGGGACCCAGTACTTC. Its protein is CASSLKGRVLGTQYF.